This T cell receptor (beta chain) was recovered during a study of CD8 T cells in ankylosing spondylitis. Study-level findings and limits: A subset of motif variants has previously been described in the synovial fluid and blood of reactive arthritis. Disease-linked clones had a CD8+ phenotype and relatively low frequency in peripheral blood. Several highly homologous variants formed a TCR beta motif that appeared characteristic of ankylosing spondylitis blood.

This clonotype was recorded many times. Its specificity is not known. By quantitative 5'-RACE with molecular barcodes, the TCR beta libraries were made. One entry per CDR3 protein, called by TCRdb with MiXCR from the 5' RACE reads. The sample comprises more than 400,000 distinct CDR3 sequences, roughly 5.2% of which are singletons, and around 3.5% rests with the top ten. The V gene lost 3 bases and the J gene lost 6 bases, with 6 bases spanning the gap. The CDR3 sequence is 11 residues long. Sequenced sample: blood, either unsorted or a sorted T cell fraction (not recorded which). This TCR was recovered from a male donor with ankylosing spondylitis. The rearrangement links TRBV12-3 or TRBV12-4 to TRBJ2-7; D call uncertain. CDR3 coding DNA: TGTGCCAGCAGTTTGATAATCGAGCAGTACTTC. Its translation: CASSLIIEQYF.